The following is a TCR beta chain sequence with its context. The sample belongs to a study of blood T cells in healthy people across ages. The use of a sample-barcoded 5' primer and a J-beta primer mix characterized a second PCR of 7 to 11 cycles. TCRdb used MiXCR to reprocess the 5' RACE reads, holding one entry per CDR3 protein. Among about 780,000 distinct CDR3 sequences listed, around 62% were seen once. The sequence came from a man aged 25 to 40 in good health. Sequencing was carried out using blood.

CDR3 DNA sequence: TGTGCCAGCAGTCCACGACTAGGGGCCCACGAGCAGTACTTC. This translates into CASSPRLGAHEQYF. This chain joins TRBV12-3 or TRBV12-4 and TRBJ2-7; possibly TRBD2 for D (6 bases). V was cut by 5 bases and J by 5 bases, with 16 bases left in between. The CDR3 runs to 14 residues.